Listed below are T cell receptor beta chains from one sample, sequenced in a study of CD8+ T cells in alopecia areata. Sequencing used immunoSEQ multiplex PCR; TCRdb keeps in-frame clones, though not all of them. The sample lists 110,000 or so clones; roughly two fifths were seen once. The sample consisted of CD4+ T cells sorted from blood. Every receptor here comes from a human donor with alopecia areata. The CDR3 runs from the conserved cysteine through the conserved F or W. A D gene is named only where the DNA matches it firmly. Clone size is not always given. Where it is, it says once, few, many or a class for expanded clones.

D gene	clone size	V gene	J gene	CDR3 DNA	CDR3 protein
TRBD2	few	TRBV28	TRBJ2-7	TGTGCCAGCAGCCCCCGGGTAGCGGGCTTATACGAGCAGTACTTC	CASSPRVAGLYEQYF
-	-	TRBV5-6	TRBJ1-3	TGTGCCAGCAGCTTTCTTGGCCTGCGAAGCTCTGGAAACACCATATATTTT	CASSFLGLRSSGNTIYF
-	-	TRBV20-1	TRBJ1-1	TGCAGTGGTGGGCGATTGACTGAAGCTTTCTTT	CSGGRLTEAFF
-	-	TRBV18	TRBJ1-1	TGTGCCAGCTCACCCCCGGCCCCGGTAGGCGCTGAAGCTTTCTTT	CASSPPAPVGAEAFF
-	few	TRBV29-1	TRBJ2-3	TGCAGCGTTGCCTTTTTAACCTCGTTGATGGCAGATACGCAGTATTTT	CSVAFLTSLMADTQYF
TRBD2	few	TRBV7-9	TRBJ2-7	TGTGCCAGCAGCTTCCTAGCGGGGAGGGCTCACGAGCAGTACTTC	CASSFLAGRAHEQYF
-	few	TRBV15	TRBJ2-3	TGTGCCACCAGCCAAACACAAGATACGCAGTATTTT	CATSQTQDTQYF
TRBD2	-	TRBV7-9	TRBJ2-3	TGTGCCAGCAGCTTAGGCCTAGCGGGAATGAGATCAGATACGCAGTATTTT	CASSLGLAGMRSDTQYF
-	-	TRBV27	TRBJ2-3	TGTGCCACCGGTAGGGGGGCGAACACAGATACGCAGTATTTT	CATGRGANTDTQYF
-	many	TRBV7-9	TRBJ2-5	TGTGCCAGCGCGGCTAGCGTAGAGACCCAGTACTTC	CASAASVETQYF
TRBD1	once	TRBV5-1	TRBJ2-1	TGCGCCAGCAGCTTTGGACAGGGGGTATACAATGAGCAGTTCTTC	CASSFGQGVYNEQFF
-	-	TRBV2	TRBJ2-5	TGTGCCAGCTCTGGACTCCTGGTCGTGGAGACCCAGTACTTC	CASSGLLVVETQYF
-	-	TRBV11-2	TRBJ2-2	TGTGCCAGCAGCTTCCTTCACACCGGGGAGCTGTTTTTT	CASSFLHTGELFF
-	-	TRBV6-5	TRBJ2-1	TGTGCCAGCAGCCGACTGGGTAATGAGCAGTTCTTC	CASSRLGNEQFF
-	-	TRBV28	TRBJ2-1	TGTGCCAGCAGTTCCCTCGGCAGCGGAGCTTACAATGAGCAGTTCTTC	CASSSLGSGAYNEQFF
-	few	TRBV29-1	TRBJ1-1	TGCAGCGTTGCTTCCAGGGGAGGAACTGAAGCTTTCTTT	CSVASRGGTEAFF
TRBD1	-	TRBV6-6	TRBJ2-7	TGTGCCAGCAGACTGACAGGGGGGAGCGAGCAGTACTTC	CASRLTGGSEQYF
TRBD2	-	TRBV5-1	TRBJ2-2	TGCGCCAGCAGCTTGGCTAGCGGGATCACCGGGGAGCTGTTTTTT	CASSLASGITGELFF
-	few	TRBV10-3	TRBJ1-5	TGTGCCATCAGTGAGTCAGGGTTCAATCAGCCCCAGCATTTT	CAISESGFNQPQHF
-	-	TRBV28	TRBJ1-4	TGTGCCATCAAGAACAACCAGGGCAATAATGAAAAACTGTTTTTT	CAIKNNQGNNEKLFF
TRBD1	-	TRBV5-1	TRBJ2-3	TGCGCCAGTACTCGACAGGGGGCCCCAGATACGCAGTATTTT	CASTRQGAPDTQYF
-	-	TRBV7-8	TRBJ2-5	TGTGCCAGCAGCTTAGGGTACCAAGAGACCCAGTACTTC	CASSLGYQETQYF
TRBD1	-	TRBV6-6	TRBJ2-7	TGTGCCAGCAGTGGGGACAGGGACGTCGGCTACGAGCAGTACTTC	CASSGDRDVGYEQYF
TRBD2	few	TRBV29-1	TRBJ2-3	TGCAGCGCCTTAGTGGGAGGGTCGGCAGATACGCAGTATTTT	CSALVGGSADTQYF
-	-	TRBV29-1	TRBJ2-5	TGCAGCGCCGAGCGAGAGGGGGGGCAAGAGACCCAGTACTTC	CSAEREGGQETQYF
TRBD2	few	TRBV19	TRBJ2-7	TGTGCCAGTAGGTTCCTGGGAGGGAAGCACGAGCAGTACTTC	CASRFLGGKHEQYF
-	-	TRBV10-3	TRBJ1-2	TGTGCCATCAGTGAGTTGGGGAGTTATGGCTACACCTTC	CAISELGSYGYTF
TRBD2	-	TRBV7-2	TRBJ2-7	TGTGCCAGCAGCTTAATGGCGGGAGCGTCAGTCTCCTCCTACGAGCAGTACTTC	CASSLMAGASVSSYEQYF
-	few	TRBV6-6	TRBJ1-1	TGTGCCAGCAGTGGAGGGGCGAACACTGAAGCTTTCTTT	CASSGGANTEAFF
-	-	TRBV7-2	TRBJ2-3	TGTGCCAGCAGCTTAAGAGATACGCAGTATTTT	CASSLRDTQYF
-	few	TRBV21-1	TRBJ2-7	TGTGCCAGCAGCCGGAGCGGGAGGAGGCACGAGCAGTACTTC	CASSRSGRRHEQYF
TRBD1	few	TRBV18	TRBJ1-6	TGTGCCAGCTCACCGGGACAGGATTCACCCCTCCACTTT	CASSPGQDSPLHF
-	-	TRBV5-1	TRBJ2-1	TGCGCCAGCAGCTTAAGCAGGGGTGATGAGCAGTTCTTC	CASSLSRGDEQFF
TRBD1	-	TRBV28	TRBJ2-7	TGTGCCAGCAGCAGACAGGGCCCGCTGGGTGAGCAGTACTTC	CASSRQGPLGEQYF
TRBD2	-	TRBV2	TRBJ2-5	TGTGCCAGCGGGGAGGGGACTAGCGGACAAGAGACCCAGTACTTC	CASGEGTSGQETQYF
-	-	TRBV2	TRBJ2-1	TGTGCCAGCAGTGAACAAGGGTCCCGGGGCAATGAGCAGTTCTTC	CASSEQGSRGNEQFF
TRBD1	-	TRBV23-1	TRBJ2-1	TGCGCCAGCAGTCAGAAGACAGGGGCTTCCTACAATGAGCAGTTCTTC	CASSQKTGASYNEQFF
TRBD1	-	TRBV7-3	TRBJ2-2	TGTGCCAGCAGCTCCGGGACAGGGGTGAACACCGGGGAGCTGTTTTTT	CASSSGTGVNTGELFF
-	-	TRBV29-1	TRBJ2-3	TGCAGCGTTCGGCTTTACGCAGATACGCAGTATTTT	CSVRLYADTQYF
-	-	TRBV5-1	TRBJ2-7	TGCGCCAGCAGCTTGGCGGGGGGCTCATCCTACGAGCAGTACTTC	CASSLAGGSSYEQYF
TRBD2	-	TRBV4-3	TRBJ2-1	TGCGCCAGCAGCCAGGGGAGACTAGCGGGAGGATATGAGCAGTTCTTC	CASSQGRLAGGYEQFF
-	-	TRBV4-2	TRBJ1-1	TGTGCCAGCAGCCAAGGTAGAACCCACACTGAAGCTTTCTTT	CASSQGRTHTEAFF
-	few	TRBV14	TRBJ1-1	TGTGCCAGCAGCCTTAATGTCAACACTGAAGCTTTCTTT	CASSLNVNTEAFF
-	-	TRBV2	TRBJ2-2	TGTGCCAGCAAGGAAGGGACGAACACCGGGGAGCTGTTTTTT	CASKEGTNTGELFF
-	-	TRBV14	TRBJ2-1	TGTGCCAGCAGCCAAGGGGCCACCCAGGGGTTCTTC	CASSQGATQGFF
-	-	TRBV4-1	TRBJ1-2	TGCGCCAGCAGCCAAGGGGGACAACCCTATGGCTACACCTTC	CASSQGGQPYGYTF
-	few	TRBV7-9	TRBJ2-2	TGTGCCAGCACCTTCACCGAAGCGAACACCGGGGAGCTGTTTTTT	CASTFTEANTGELFF
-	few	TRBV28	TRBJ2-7	TGTGCCAGCAGTTTACTAGGAGGGCCCGGGCCCTACGAGCAGTACTTC	CASSLLGGPGPYEQYF
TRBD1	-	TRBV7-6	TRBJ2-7	TGTGCCAGCAGCTTGGGGACAGGGCTCGAGCAGTACTTC	CASSLGTGLEQYF
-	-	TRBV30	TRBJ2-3	TGTGCCTGGAGTGTACGAGGGGGGGACGCGCAGTATTTT	CAWSVRGGDAQYF
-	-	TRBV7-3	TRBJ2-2	TGTGCCAGCAGCTTATTCAACAGCAACACCGGGGAGCTGTTTTTT	CASSLFNSNTGELFF
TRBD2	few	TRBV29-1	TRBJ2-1	TGCAGCCACCGCGGAGCGGGAGGGCCCAATGAGCAGTTCTTC	CSHRGAGGPNEQFF
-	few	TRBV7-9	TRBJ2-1	TGTGCCAGCAGCTTAGGGCCCCCGCCTGCCTACAATGAGCAGTTCTTC	CASSLGPPPAYNEQFF
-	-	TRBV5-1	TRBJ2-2	TGCGCCAGCAGCCCAGACGGGGGATACACCGGGGAGCTGTTTTTT	CASSPDGGYTGELFF
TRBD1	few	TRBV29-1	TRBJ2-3	TGCAGCGTTGCCAGGGGGCCCGGAGATACGCAGTATTTT	CSVARGPGDTQYF
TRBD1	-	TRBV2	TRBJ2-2	TGTGCCAGCAGACAGGGGCTCGACGGGGAGCTGTTTTTT	CASRQGLDGELFF